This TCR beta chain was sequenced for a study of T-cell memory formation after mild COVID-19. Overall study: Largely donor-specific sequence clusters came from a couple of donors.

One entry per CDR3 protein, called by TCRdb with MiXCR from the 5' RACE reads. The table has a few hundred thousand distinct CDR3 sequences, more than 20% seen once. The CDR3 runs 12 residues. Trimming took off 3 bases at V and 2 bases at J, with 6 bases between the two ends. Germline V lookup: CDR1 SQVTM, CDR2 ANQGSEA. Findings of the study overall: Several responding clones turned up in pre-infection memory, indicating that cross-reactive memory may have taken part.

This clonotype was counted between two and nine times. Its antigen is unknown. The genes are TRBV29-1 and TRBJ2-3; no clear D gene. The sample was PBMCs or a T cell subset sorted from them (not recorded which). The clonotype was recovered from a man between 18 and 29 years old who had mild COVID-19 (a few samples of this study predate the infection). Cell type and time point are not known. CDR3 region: CSVDILTDTQYF. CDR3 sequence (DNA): TGCAGCGTTGATATCCTCACAGATACGCAGTATTTT.